This T cell receptor beta chain appears in the sequencing data of a study of OX40 agonist ivuxolimab in advanced cancers. In the study overall: Six ivuxolimab dose levels, 0.01 to 10 mg/kg, were given intravenously every 2 weeks. Among those enrolled, mean age was about 62 years (range roughly 23 to 85) and about 79% were male.

This CDR3 comprises 14 residues. Trimming cost V 4 bases and J 7 bases; bases outside gene matches: 4. From germline, CDR1 is SGHRS and CDR2 YFSETQ. Data came from immunoSEQ multiplex PCR; TCRdb stores just in-frame clones and leaves some out. The table lists around 68,000 clones, 80% to 95% of them singletons, with 0.85% to 1.2% in the top ten. The gene calls are TRBV5-1 and TRBJ1-4; 10 positions match TRBD1. This clonotype originated in an adult with an advanced solid tumor such as melanoma, head and neck, liver or kidney cancer. The sequencing used CD4+ or CD8+ T cells sorted from blood, collected in a trial of the OX40 agonist ivuxolimab. CDR3 DNA: TGCGCCAGCAGCCCGGGACAGGGGCTTGAAAAACTGTTTTTT. Protein product: CASSPGQGLEKLFF.